This T cell receptor beta chain was sequenced during a study of cytomegalovirus exposure and HLA in healthy donors. This clone was detected many times. Its antigen is not known. Primers included in the PCR were 60 Vbeta and 13 Jbeta primers. This table comes from immunoSEQ multiplex PCR, and its TCRdb copy is limited to in-frame clones, with some not included. Found here are 100,000 to 150,000 clones, approximately 8.8% of them singletons; the top ten hold 5.5%. Study findings and constraints: According to reports, the classifier identified cytomegalovirus status with high specificity and sensitivity. Only CMV serostatus was available as immune exposure information.

CDR1 and CDR2 (germline): SGHTA, FQGNSA. The CDR3 runs to 15 residues. V was trimmed by 7 bases and J by 6 bases, leaving 18 bases between them. Sequencing input: PBMCs. V and J are TRBV7-2 and TRBJ2-2, with D possibly TRBD2 on 6 matching bases. The sequence was collected from a man aged 35 to 55 in good health and CMV-seronegative. The CDR3 is CASKMGGVSAGELFF. In DNA, the CDR3 is TGTGCCAGCAAAATGGGCGGGGTTTCTGCCGGGGAGCTGTTTTTT.